This record looks at one TCR beta chain sequence and its context. This sample was taken from a study of cytomegalovirus exposure and HLA in healthy donors. Study details: Caucasian-associated ancestry cluster membership applied to about 77% of around 400 genotyped donors.

Germline CDR1 is SGHNT and CDR2 is YYREEE (reference sequence). Between the trimmed V and J ends, which lost 4 bases and 1 base, there was a span of 15 bases. CDR3 length: 15 residues. PCR was performed using 60 Vbeta and 13 Jbeta primers. Assay: immunoSEQ multiplex PCR; the TCRdb copy retains only in-frame clones and omits some. Seen here are around 120,000 clones, around 85% observed once, and the top ten hold more than 1.5%. The J gene is TRBJ2-7, the V gene TRBV5-4; D might be TRBD1 (7 bases). Sequenced material: PBMCs. The TCR was taken from a boy between 10 and 17 years old in good health and CMV-seronegative. The CDR3 DNA is TGTGCCAGCAGCCAGGGGGGCGCGATTTCCTACGAGCAGTACTTC. Protein: CASSQGGAISYEQYF.